What follows are 20 T cell receptor beta chains derived from one specimen sequenced in a study of T cell responses to AZD1222 COVID-19 vaccine. TCRdb keeps only in-frame clones here, not all; method: immunoSEQ multiplex PCR. The sample has roughly 160,000 clones; around nine tenths are singletons. This specimen consisted of peripheral blood, obtained 28 days after the second AZD1222 dose. These TCRs come from an adult who received the AZD1222 COVID-19 vaccine.

V usage is TRBV6-5 and J usage is TRBJ2-7, with 7 bases aligning to TRBD1. The trim removed 6 bases at V and 6 bases at J, leaving 8 bases unmatched. The CDR3 contains 13 residues. From germline, CDR1 is MNHEY and CDR2 SVGAGI. CDR3 residues: CASRRDRQGEQYF. CDR3 DNA: TGTGCCAGCAGAAGGGACAGACAAGGCGAGCAGTACTTC.

The genes are TRBV10-3 and TRBJ1-1; 10 bases match TRBD1. V dropped 10 bases and J dropped 0; count of bases not matched to a gene: 11. CDR1 is ENHRY, CDR2 SYGVKD, per germline. This CDR3 has 16 residues. The CDR3 region has the DNA TGTGCCACCAGGACAGGGGGAGGTGGGATGAACACTGAAGCTTTCTTT. Its protein product is CATRTGGGGMNTEAFF.

The chain links TRBV5-1 to TRBJ2-7, with TRBD2 matching over 10 bases. The CDR3 extends over 15 amino acids. CDR1 is SGHRS, CDR2 YFSETQ, per germline. The trim removed 0 bases at V and 1 base at J, leaving 1 base unmatched. CDR3 coding DNA: TGCGCCAGCAGCTTGGTAGCGGGGGGATCCTACGAGCAGTACTTC. This codes for CASSLVAGGSYEQYF.

The chain uses TRBV6-5 and TRBJ1-6; 7 bases match TRBD1. Per germline, CDR1 MNHEY and CDR2 SVGAGI. V was pared by 7 bases and J by 7 bases, with 7 bases of the junction left unmatched. The CDR3 consists of 14 residues. DNA of the CDR3: TGTGCCAGCAAACTACGGGACAGCAATTCACCCCTCCACTTT. This translates into CASKLRDSNSPLHF.

This clone occurred a few times. The chain is built from TRBV27 and TRBJ2-7, with D possibly being TRBD2 (6 bases). Germline CDR1 and CDR2: MNHEY and SMNVEV (reference sequence). The V gene lost 2 bases and the J gene lost 2 bases, with 13 bases spanning the gap. The CDR3 contains 15 residues. CDR3 sequence (DNA): TGTGCCAGCAGTTTAGAGCGGGCCTCGGCCTACGAGCAGTACTTC. This codes for CASSLERASAYEQYF.

This sequence joins TRBV6-5 and TRBJ1-4; TRBD1 aligns across 10 bases. CDR3 length: 15 residues. Germline V gives CDR1 MNHEY, CDR2 SVGAGI. Trimming cost V 4 bases and J 10 bases; bases outside gene matches: 9. In DNA form, the CDR3 reads TGTGCCAGCAGTTCCGGGACAGGGGTTCGAGGAAAACTGTTTTTT. It encodes CASSSGTGVRGKLFF.

This chain joins TRBV6-5 and TRBJ2-2, with TRBD1 matching 9 bases. Germline assignment: CDR1 MNHEY and CDR2 SVGAGI. Trimming removed 7 bases from V and 4 bases from J; junction bases left unmatched: 4. CDR3 length: 14 amino acids. In DNA form, the CDR3 reads TGTGCCAGCATTTCGGACAGGGGCACCGGGGAGCTGTTTTTT. Its protein is CASISDRGTGELFF.

The CDR3 DNA sequence: TGTGCCAGCAGTCTACCAGGGTTTGCAGCTTTCTTT. It is translated as CASSLPGFAAFF. The chain combines TRBV12-3 or TRBV12-4 with TRBJ1-1; D perhaps matches TRBD1 (5 bases). The CDR3 runs to 12 residues. V gave up 5 bases and J gave up 10 bases, with 14 bases separating them.

The V gene is TRBV10-3, the J gene TRBJ2-7, with TRBD1 matching 10 bases. V lost 5 bases, J lost 1 base, and 11 bases stayed unmatched. Germline V gives CDR1 ENHRY, CDR2 SYGVKD. This CDR3 comprises 17 residues. Written as DNA, the CDR3 is TGTGCCATCAGTCCAAAGGACCCGGGACAGGGGTCCTACGAGCAGTACTTC. It is translated as CAISPKDPGQGSYEQYF.

The V gene is TRBV27, the J gene TRBJ2-3; 9 bases are a match to TRBD1. The CDR3 is 15 residues long. Germline V gives CDR1 MNHEY, CDR2 SMNVEV (reference sequence). V gave up 4 bases and J gave up 6 bases; unmatched junction bases: 8. This CDR3 reads CASSSPGQGTDTQYF. CDR3 nucleotides: TGTGCCAGCAGTTCACCGGGACAGGGTACGGATACGCAGTATTTT.

The chain carries TRBV10-1 and TRBJ1-1; no clear D gene. V lost 2 bases to trimming and J lost 5 bases, with 15 bases between them. The CDR3 consists of 15 residues. Germline V gene data show CDR1 as WNHNN and CDR2 as SYGVQD (reference sequence). CDR3 residues: CASSEARCLGTEAFF. The CDR3 DNA sequence: TGCGCCAGCAGTGAGGCCCGTTGTTTAGGGACTGAAGCTTTCTTT.

This rearrangement joins TRBV5-1 to TRBJ2-7; the D call may be TRBD1 or TRBD2 (5 bases each). The germline V and J ends were trimmed by 4 bases and 3 bases, with 11 bases remaining between them. In germline, CDR1 is SGHRS, CDR2 YFSETQ. CDR3 length: 13 residues. CDR3 nucleotides: TGCGCCAGCAGCCCGGGACGACTCTACGAGCAGTACTTC. Residues: CASSPGRLYEQYF. The variable domain in full, completed from reference TRBV5-1 and TRBJ2-7, reads KAGVTQTPRYLIKTRGQQVTLSCSPISGHRSVSWYQQTPGQGLQFLFEYFSETQRNKGNFPGRFSGRQFSNSRSEMNVSTLELGDSALYLCASSPGRLYEQYFGPGTRLTVT.

This chain uses TRBV7-9 with TRBJ1-4; the match to TRBD1 covers 9 bases. The junction had 10 bases not matched to a gene; V was cut back by 0 bases and J by 5 bases. This CDR3 comprises 18 residues. Germline CDR1 SEHNR, CDR2 FQNEAQ (reference sequence). For the CDR3, the DNA is TGTGCCAGCAGCTTAGCATCGACAGGGGGAGGTCGAAATGAAAAACTGTTTTTT. It translates to CASSLASTGGGRNEKLFF.

This chain uses TRBV6-6 with TRBJ2-1; 9 bases align to TRBD1. The CDR3 spans 15 residues. Germline loops: CDR1 MNHNY, CDR2 SVGAGI (reference sequence). Trimming at V came to 6 bases and at J to 6 bases, leaving 9 bases not matched to a gene. The DNA for the CDR3 is TGTGCCAGCAGCGCCCGGGACAGGGCGGTCAATGAGCAGTTCTTC. Translating it yields CASSARDRAVNEQFF.

The V gene is TRBV9, the J gene TRBJ2-3; D is perhaps TRBD2 (5 bases). Germline V gene data show CDR1 as SGDLS and CDR2 as YYNGEE. V was pared by 2 bases and J by 5 bases, with 9 bases between. CDR3 length equals 13 residues. The CDR3 nucleotides are TGTGCCAGCAGCGTCGGGGTTATAGATACGCAGTATTTT. This codes for CASSVGVIDTQYF.

V gene TRBV30 combines with J gene TRBJ1-2; 8 bases are shared with TRBD1. The CDR3 runs to 13 residues. CDR1 is GTSNPN and CDR2 is SVGIG in the germline V gene (reference sequence). The ends lost 4 bases at V and 4 bases at J; junction bases unmatched: 5. The CDR3 region is CAWILTGGYGYTF. The CDR3 DNA is TGTGCCTGGATCCTAACAGGGGGCTATGGCTACACCTTC.

This chain links TRBV4-3 with TRBJ2-1, with D perhaps matching TRBD1 (6 bases). Trimming removed 2 bases at V and 6 bases at J, with 8 bases between. The germline V gene encodes CDR1 LGHNA and CDR2 YSLEER. The CDR3 loop spans 13 amino acids. The CDR3 region is CASSQQGPNEQFF. The CDR3 region has the DNA TGCGCCAGCAGCCAACAGGGGCCCAATGAGCAGTTCTTC.

The rearrangement links TRBV29-1 to TRBJ1-4; D unresolved. In germline, CDR1 is SQVTM, CDR2 ANQGSEA. The CDR3 contains 13 residues. Trimming cost V 4 bases and J 8 bases, with 14 bases left between them. CDR3 DNA sequence: TGCAGCGTTGGATCCCGTGTTTCCGAAAAACTGTTTTTT. Translation gives CSVGSRVSEKLFF.

CDR3 residues: CASSLASVYGPGGQPQHF. CDR3 DNA: TGTGCCAGCAGTTTAGCCAGCGTCTATGGACCGGGGGGGCAGCCCCAGCATTTT. V and J are TRBV28 and TRBJ1-5; a possible D gene is TRBD1 (5 bases). Germline-derived CDR1 and CDR2 are MDHEN and SYDVKM. The germline V and J ends were trimmed by 2 bases and 7 bases, with 24 bases remaining between them. The CDR3 runs to 18 residues.

This rearrangement joins TRBV11-2 to TRBJ2-5; D gene unclear. Trimming took off 2 bases at V and 6 bases at J, with 10 bases between the two ends. Germline V CDR1 and CDR2: SGHAT, FQNNGV. This CDR3 has 13 residues. The CDR3 loop is CASSLLGPKTQYF. Written as DNA, the CDR3 is TGTGCCAGCAGCTTACTCGGACCAAAGACCCAGTACTTC.